This TCR beta chain came from a study of T cells in Graves' hyperthyroidism and ophthalmopathy. Study-wide points: Most clonotypes expanded in the thyroid (above 0.001) were also present in blood.

This clonotype was seen at least ten times. Its matching antigen is unknown. Diagnosing involved the use of clinical symptoms, serum thyroxine and TRAb, thyroid ultrasound and orbital computed tomography. Germline values: CDR1 DFQATT, CDR2 SNEGSKA (reference sequence). V lost 6 bases, J lost 8 bases, and 16 bases lay in between. The CDR3 has 13 residues. TCR beta CDR3 sequences were amplified from RNA transcripts. The HTBI primer set was used in a first-round RT-PCR of the TCR CDR3. MiXCR, run by TCRdb on the multiplex PCR reads, gives a single entry per CDR3 protein. This table has approximately 500,000 distinct CDR3 sequences, around 42% appearing once.

The source of this sequence is a woman between 18 and 29 years old with Graves' hyperthyroidism. The rearrangement uses TRBV20-1 and TRBJ1-4; TRBD1 is a possible D gene (5 bases). The sample was peripheral blood or thyroid tissue (not recorded which). The CDR3 DNA sequence: TGCAGTGCGATCAGACAGCCGGAGGAAAAACTGTTTTTT. Its translation: CSAIRQPEEKLFF.